The 21 T cell receptor beta chains presented below share a single source sample, sequenced in a study of T cells in Graves' hyperthyroidism and ophthalmopathy. RNA transcripts provided the source from which TCR beta CDR3 regions were amplified. Using the HTBI primer set, a first-round RT-PCR was run on the TCR CDR3. Each CDR3 protein gets one entry after TCRdb re-called the multiplex PCR reads with MiXCR. The data hold roughly 840,000 distinct CDR3 sequences, with 38% observed a single time. The sample consisted of blood. The receptors here all came from a man aged 18 to 30 with Graves' hyperthyroidism.

Only one count was recorded for this clonotype. The chain joins TRBV7-3 to TRBJ2-2, with D perhaps matching TRBD2 (7 bases). CDR1 is SGHTA and CDR2 is FQGTGA in the germline V gene. The CDR3 has 18 amino acids. Trimming took 5 bases from V and 7 from J, leaving 26 bases between them. The CDR3 protein is CASSQEGTGGGLDGELFF. CDR3 in DNA: TGTGCCAGCAGCCAAGAGGGAACGGGCGGGGGCCTCGACGGGGAGCTGTTTTTT.

V gene TRBV7-9 combines with J gene TRBJ2-2; D is unclear. This CDR3 has 15 residues. V dropped 4 bases and J dropped 4 bases, with 13 bases sitting between them. CDR1 is SEHNR and CDR2 is FQNEAQ in the germline V gene (reference sequence). DNA for the CDR3: TGTGCCAGCAGCTCGGTGGCAGGAAGCACCGGGGAGCTGTTTTTT. Translating it yields CASSSVAGSTGELFF.

This clonotype was recorded at least ten times. J is TRBJ1-4 and V is TRBV2; D possibly corresponds to TRBD1 (5 bases). The germline CDR1 and CDR2 sequences are SNHLY and FYNNEI. Trimming took off 4 bases at V and 8 bases at J, with 17 bases between the two ends. The CDR3 spans 15 residues. The CDR3 loop reads CASSAGGADREKLFF. Here the CDR3 DNA reads TGTGCCAGCAGTGCGGGGGGAGCGGATAGGGAAAAACTGTTTTTT.

The chain links TRBV10-3 to TRBJ1-4; 8 positions match TRBD1. From germline, CDR1 is ENHRY and CDR2 SYGVKD. J lost 7 bases, V lost 3 bases, and 10 bases had no gene match. The CDR3 runs to 16 residues. Here the CDR3 DNA reads TGTGCCATCAGTGACGAGGACAGGGAGCTGAGTGAAAAACTGTTTTTT. Translating gives CAISDEDRELSEKLFF.

In its sample, this clonotype was seen many times. The chain joins TRBV7-9 to TRBJ1-5; 10 nucleotides align to TRBD1. The CDR3 contains 16 residues. The V gene end was trimmed by 6 bases and the J gene end by 0 bases; junction bases not matched to a gene: 5. The V gene's germline CDR1 is SEHNR and CDR2 FQNEAQ (reference sequence). CDR3 residues: CASSTGQGNSNQPQHF. CDR3 nucleotide sequence: TGTGCCAGCAGTACGGGACAGGGGAATAGCAATCAGCCCCAGCATTTT. Drawing the rest from reference TRBV7-9 and TRBJ1-5, the complete variable domain is DTGVSQNPRHKITKRGQNVTFRCDPISEHNRLYWYRQTLGQGPEFLTYFQNEAQLEKSRLLSDRFSAERPKGSFSTLEIQRTEQGDSAMYLCASSTGQGNSNQPQHFGDGTRLSIL.

The CDR3 DNA reads as TGTGCCACCGGGACAGAAAACGAGCAGTACTTC. It is translated as CATGTENEQYF. The rearrangement links TRBV10-3 to TRBJ2-7, with 7 bases matching TRBD1. The junction had 5 bases not matched to a gene; V was cut back by 10 bases and J by 5 bases. Germline V gene lookup returns CDR1 ENHRY and CDR2 SYGVKD. The CDR3 sequence is 11 residues long.

This clonotype has more than one count but fewer than ten. This chain connects TRBV14 to TRBJ2-5; D remains unclear. In germline, CDR1 is SGHDN, CDR2 FVKESK. V lost 1 base and J 5 bases, leaving 11 bases between the germline ends. The CDR3 extends over 14 amino acids. The DNA for the CDR3 is TGTGCCAGCAGCCAAGGATCCAATTGGGAGACCCAGTACTTC. Its protein product is CASSQGSNWETQYF.

This clonotype has only a few counts. The V and J genes are TRBV19 and TRBJ2-7, with TRBD2 matching over 9 bases. The CDR3 is made up of 13 amino acids. Germline CDR1 LNHDA, CDR2 SQIVND (reference sequence). CDR3 DNA sequence: TGTGCTTCGGCGGTAGCGGGAGTTGAAGAGCAGTACTTC. Amino acid sequence: CASAVAGVEEQYF.

The chain combines TRBV7-9 with TRBJ2-7; tentatively, D is TRBD2 (5 bases). This CDR3 is 14 amino acids long. Trimming removed 6 bases at V and 0 bases at J, with 12 bases between. Germline V CDR1 and CDR2: SEHNR, FQNEAQ (reference sequence). The CDR3 DNA sequence: TGTGCCAGCAGTTTAATGGGGAGCTCCTACGAGCAGTACTTC. Protein product: CASSLMGSSYEQYF. The complete variable domain, with remaining parts taken from reference TRBV7-9 and TRBJ2-7, reads DTGVSQNPRHKITKRGQNVTFRCDPISEHNRLYWYRQTLGQGPEFLTYFQNEAQLEKSRLLSDRFSAERPKGSFSTLEIQRTEQGDSAMYLCASSLMGSSYEQYFGPGTRLTVT.

The rearrangement joins TRBV29-1 to TRBJ2-5, with D possibly matching TRBD2 (6 bases). There are 13 residues in the CDR3. The V end lost 4 bases, the J end lost 5 bases, and 14 bases lay between the germline ends. CDR1 and CDR2 (germline): SQVTM, ANQGSEA. CDR3 coding DNA: TGCAGCGTTGGGCAGGAGGGCCTTGAGACCCAGTACTTC. Its protein product is CSVGQEGLETQYF. Variable domain in full (rest from reference TRBV29-1 and TRBJ2-5): SAVISQKPSRDICQRGTSLTIQCQVDSQVTMMFWYRQQPGQSLTLIATANQGSEATYESGFVIDKFPISRPNLTFSTLTVSNMSPEDSSIYLCSVGQEGLETQYFGPGTRLLVL.

Comments on this clonotype: Just one base apart from a much larger clone, this may be a read error. This CDR3 fails to terminate in the conserved phenylalanine or tryptophan, so it likely reflects a read error. The chain joins TRBV7-9 to TRBJ1-4, with 7 bases identical to TRBD1. The CDR3 contains 15 residues. J lost 12 bases, V lost 5 bases, and 15 bases had no gene match. Germline V gene data show CDR1 as SEHNR and CDR2 as FQNEAQ (reference sequence). The CDR3 DNA sequence: TGTGCCAGCAGCCAGGTGACAGGGCGAGGGGGAGAACTGTTTCTT. Residues: CASSQVTGRGGELFL.

Note on this clonotype: An end of the junction does not agree with germline; a read error may underlie this. The chain joins TRBV7-2 to TRBJ1-4; TRBD1 might be the D (5 bases). The V gene's germline CDR1 is SGHTA and CDR2 FQGNSA. The CDR3 is 16 residues long. CDR3 in amino acids: CVSSFPRDATNEKLFF. CDR3 coding DNA: TGTGTCAGCAGCTTTCCCAGGGATGCAACTAATGAAAAACTGTTTTTT.

The V call is TRBV7-2, the J call TRBJ2-7, with TRBD2 identical over 9 bases. CDR3 length equals 15 residues. Germline V gene sequence: CDR1 SGHTA, CDR2 FQGNSA. Unmatched junction bases numbered 4, after V lost 1 base and J lost 3 bases. CDR3 sequence reads: CASSLDGTSFYEQYF. CDR3 in DNA: TGTGCCAGCAGCTTAGATGGGACTAGCTTCTACGAGCAGTACTTC.

This clonotype occurred many times. The chain carries TRBV10-3 and TRBJ2-7; D possibly corresponds to TRBD2 (5 bases). This CDR3 is 14 amino acids long. V lost 6 bases, J lost 2 bases, and 14 bases lay in between. Germline V lookup: CDR1 ENHRY, CDR2 SYGVKD. CDR3 amino acids: CAIRAGVTAYEQYF. CDR3 DNA sequence: TGTGCCATCAGGGCCGGGGTGACGGCCTACGAGCAGTACTTC.

This clonotype was counted at least ten times. The rearrangement uses TRBV9 and TRBJ1-2, with D perhaps matching TRBD1 (6 bases). The CDR3 loop spans 13 amino acids. Trimming cost V 3 bases and J 7 bases, with 13 bases left between them. Germline V gene lookup returns CDR1 SGDLS and CDR2 YYNGEE. The CDR3 DNA reads TGTGCCAGCAGCGGCGAAGGGGGGGTTGGCTACACCTTC. Translating gives CASSGEGGVGYTF.

The table lists this clonotype with a count of one. This sequence joins TRBV2 and TRBJ1-2, with 11 bases matching TRBD1. V dropped 8 bases and J dropped 7; count of bases not matched to a gene: 6. CDR3 length: 13 amino acids. Germline CDR1 is SNHLY and CDR2 is FYNNEI. The CDR3 region has the DNA TGTGCCAGCCTCGGACAGGGGGCGAGTGGCTACACCTTC. It codes for CASLGQGASGYTF.

The genes are TRBV6-5 and TRBJ1-2, with D unclear. V lost 6 bases, J lost 5 bases, and 13 bases lay in between. The CDR3 consists of 13 residues. Germline V CDR1 and CDR2: MNHEY, SVGAGI. CDR3 in amino acids: CASRTDFQYGYTF. The CDR3 DNA reads TGTGCCAGCAGGACGGACTTTCAGTATGGCTACACCTTC.

The genes are TRBV6-5 and TRBJ1-5; no clear D. This CDR3 is 14 amino acids long. From germline, CDR1 is MNHEY and CDR2 SVGAGI. V was pared by 6 bases and J by 5 bases, with 14 bases between. CDR3 region: CASSVRRVHQPQHF. Here the CDR3 DNA reads TGTGCCAGCAGCGTGCGGAGGGTTCATCAGCCCCAGCATTTT.

To note about this clonotype: One base away lies a much larger clone, so this may be a sequencing read error. The chain joins TRBV29-1 to TRBJ2-7; a weak D match, TRBD1 (5 bases). The CDR3 totals 10 residues. CDR1 and CDR2 (germline): SQVTM, ANQGSEA. Trimming took off 6 bases at V and 7 bases at J, with 10 bases between the two ends. DNA for the CDR3: TGCAGCGTAACTGCAGGGGAGCAGTACTTC. This encodes CSVTAGEQYF.

This clonotype was recorded a few times. This chain connects TRBV4-3 to TRBJ1-3; no reliable D call. The V gene lost 5 bases and the J gene lost 5 bases, with 25 bases spanning the gap. CDR1 and CDR2 from the germline V gene are LGHNA and YSLEER. The CDR3 is 18 residues long. In DNA, the CDR3 is TGCGCCAGCAGCTATCGACATGCCTACTGGAAACGACGAAACACCATATATTTT. It yields the protein CASSYRHAYWKRRNTIYF.

This chain connects TRBV11-2 to TRBJ1-1, with D perhaps matching TRBD1 (6 bases). The germline V gene has CDR1 SGHAT and CDR2 FQNNGV. The CDR3 spans 14 residues. V dropped 4 bases and J dropped 3 bases, with 12 bases sitting between them. For the CDR3, the DNA is TGTGCCAGCAGCTCGATGAGACAGGACACTGAAGCTTTCTTT. It specifies CASSSMRQDTEAFF.